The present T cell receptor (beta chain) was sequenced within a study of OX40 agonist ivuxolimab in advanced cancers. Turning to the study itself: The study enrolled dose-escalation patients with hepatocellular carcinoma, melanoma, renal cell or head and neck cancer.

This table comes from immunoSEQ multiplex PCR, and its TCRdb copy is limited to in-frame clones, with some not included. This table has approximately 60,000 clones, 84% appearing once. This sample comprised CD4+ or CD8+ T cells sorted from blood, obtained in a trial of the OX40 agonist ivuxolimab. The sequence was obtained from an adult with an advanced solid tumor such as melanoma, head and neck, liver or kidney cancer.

CDR3 DNA sequence: TGTGCCAGCAGAACCTCAGGGTTTGCTGGCTACACCTTC. Amino acid sequence: CASRTSGFAGYTF. The chain links TRBV28 to TRBJ1-2; D is possibly TRBD1 (5 bases). Germline CDR1 MDHEN, CDR2 SYDVKM. This CDR3 spans 13 amino acids. Trimming removed 6 bases at V and 7 bases at J, with 15 bases between.